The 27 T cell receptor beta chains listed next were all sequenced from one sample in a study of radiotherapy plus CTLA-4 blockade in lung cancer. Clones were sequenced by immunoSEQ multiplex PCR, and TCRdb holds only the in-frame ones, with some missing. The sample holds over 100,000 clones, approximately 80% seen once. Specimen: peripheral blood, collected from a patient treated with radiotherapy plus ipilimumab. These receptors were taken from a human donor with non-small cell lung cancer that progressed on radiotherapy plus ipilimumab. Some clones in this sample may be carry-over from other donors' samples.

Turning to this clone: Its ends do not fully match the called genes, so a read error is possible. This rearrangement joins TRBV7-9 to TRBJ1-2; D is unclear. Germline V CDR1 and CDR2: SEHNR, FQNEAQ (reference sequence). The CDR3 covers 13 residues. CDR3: CASSLRIIGRRNF. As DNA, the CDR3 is TGTGCCAGCAGCTTAAGGATAATCGGCCGAAGAAACTTC. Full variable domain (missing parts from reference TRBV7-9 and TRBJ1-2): DTGVSQNPRHKITKRGQNVTFRCDPISEHNRLYWYRQTLGQGPEFLTYFQNEAQLEKSRLLSDRFSAERPKGSFSTLEIQRTEQGDSAMYLCASSLRIIGRRNFGSGTRLTVV.

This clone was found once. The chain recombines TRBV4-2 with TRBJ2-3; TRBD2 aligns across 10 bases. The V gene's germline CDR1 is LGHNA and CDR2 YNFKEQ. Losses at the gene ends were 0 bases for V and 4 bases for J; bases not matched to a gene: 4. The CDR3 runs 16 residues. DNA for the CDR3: TGTGCCAGCAGCCAAGATCAGAGCGGGGGGGCAGATACGCAGTATTTT. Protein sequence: CASSQDQSGGADTQYF.

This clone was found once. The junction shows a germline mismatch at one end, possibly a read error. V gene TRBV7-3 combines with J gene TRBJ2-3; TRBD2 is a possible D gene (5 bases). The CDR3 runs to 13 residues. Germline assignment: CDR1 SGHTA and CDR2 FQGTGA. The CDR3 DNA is TGTGCCAGCAGCTGGAACCAGAGGGATAGGCAGTATTTT. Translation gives CASSWNQRDRQYF.

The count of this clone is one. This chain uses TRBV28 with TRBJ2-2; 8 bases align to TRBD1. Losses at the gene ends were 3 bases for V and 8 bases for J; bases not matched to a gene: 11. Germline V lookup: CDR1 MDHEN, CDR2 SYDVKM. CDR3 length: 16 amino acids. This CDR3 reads CASSFVTGARWGELFF. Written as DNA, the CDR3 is TGTGCCAGCAGTTTTGTGACAGGGGCTCGTTGGGGGGAGCTGTTTTTT.

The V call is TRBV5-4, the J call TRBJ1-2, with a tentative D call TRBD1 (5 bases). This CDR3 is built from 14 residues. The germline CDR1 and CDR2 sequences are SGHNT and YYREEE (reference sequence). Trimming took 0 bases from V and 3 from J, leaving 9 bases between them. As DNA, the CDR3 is TGTGCCAGCAGCTTGGAGTCAGGGTACTATGGCTACACCTTC. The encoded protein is CASSLESGYYGYTF.

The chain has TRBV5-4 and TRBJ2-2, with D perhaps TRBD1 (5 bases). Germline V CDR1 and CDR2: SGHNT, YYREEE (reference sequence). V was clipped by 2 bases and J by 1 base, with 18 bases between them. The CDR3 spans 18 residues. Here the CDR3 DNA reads TGTGCCAGCAGCTTCAGACAGTTCTCCGCCGTGAACACCGGGGAGCTGTTTTTT. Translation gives CASSFRQFSAVNTGELFF.

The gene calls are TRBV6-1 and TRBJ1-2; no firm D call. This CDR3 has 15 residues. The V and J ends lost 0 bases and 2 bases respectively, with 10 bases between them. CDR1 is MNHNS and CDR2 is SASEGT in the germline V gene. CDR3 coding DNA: TGTGCCAGCAGTGAAGCGTGGGAAGCCAACTATGGCTACACCTTC. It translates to CASSEAWEANYGYTF.

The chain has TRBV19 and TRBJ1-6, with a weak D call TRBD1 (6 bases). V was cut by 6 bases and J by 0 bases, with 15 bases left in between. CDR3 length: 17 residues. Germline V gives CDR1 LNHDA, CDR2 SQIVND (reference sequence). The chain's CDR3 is CASSLGGARSYNSPLHF. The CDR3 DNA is TGTGCCAGTAGCCTCGGGGGGGCGCGCTCCTATAATTCACCCCTCCACTTT.

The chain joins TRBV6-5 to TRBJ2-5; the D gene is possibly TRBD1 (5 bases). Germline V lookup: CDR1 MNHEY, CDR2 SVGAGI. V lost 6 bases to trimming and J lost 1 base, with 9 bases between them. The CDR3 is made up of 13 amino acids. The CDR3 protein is CASRRTLQETQYF. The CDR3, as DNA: TGTGCCAGCAGACGGACACTCCAAGAGACCCAGTACTTC.

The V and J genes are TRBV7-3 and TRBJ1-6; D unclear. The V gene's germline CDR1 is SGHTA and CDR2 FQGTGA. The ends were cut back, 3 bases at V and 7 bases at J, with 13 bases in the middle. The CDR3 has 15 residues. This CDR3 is CASSFRAGANSPLHF. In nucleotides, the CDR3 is TGTGCCAGCAGCTTCCGTGCGGGAGCCAATTCACCCCTCCACTTT.

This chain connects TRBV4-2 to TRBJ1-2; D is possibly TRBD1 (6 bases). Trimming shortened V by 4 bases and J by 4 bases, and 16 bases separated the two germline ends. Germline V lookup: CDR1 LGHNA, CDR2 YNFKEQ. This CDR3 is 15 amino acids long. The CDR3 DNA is TGTGCCAGCAGCCTAAGGGACACCGAGGCCTATGGCTACACCTTC. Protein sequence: CASSLRDTEAYGYTF.

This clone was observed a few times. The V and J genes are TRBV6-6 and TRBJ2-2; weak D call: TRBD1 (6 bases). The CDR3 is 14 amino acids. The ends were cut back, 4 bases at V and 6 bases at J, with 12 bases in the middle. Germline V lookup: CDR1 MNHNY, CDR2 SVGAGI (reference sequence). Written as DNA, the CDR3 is TGTGCCAGCAGTTTCCGGACAGAGGCCGGGGAGCTGTTTTTT. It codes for CASSFRTEAGELFF.

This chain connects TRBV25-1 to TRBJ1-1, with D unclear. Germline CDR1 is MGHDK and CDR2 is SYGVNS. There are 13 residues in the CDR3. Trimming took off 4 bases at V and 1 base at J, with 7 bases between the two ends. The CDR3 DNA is TGTGCCAGCAGTGCCCAGCCGAACACTGAAGCTTTCTTT. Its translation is CASSAQPNTEAFF.

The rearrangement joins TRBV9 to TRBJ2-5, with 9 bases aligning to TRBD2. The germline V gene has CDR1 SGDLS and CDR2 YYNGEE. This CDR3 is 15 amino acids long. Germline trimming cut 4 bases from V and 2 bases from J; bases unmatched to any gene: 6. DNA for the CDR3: TGTGCCAGCAGCTTCCGGCTAGCGGGGCAAGAGACCCAGTACTTC. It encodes CASSFRLAGQETQYF.

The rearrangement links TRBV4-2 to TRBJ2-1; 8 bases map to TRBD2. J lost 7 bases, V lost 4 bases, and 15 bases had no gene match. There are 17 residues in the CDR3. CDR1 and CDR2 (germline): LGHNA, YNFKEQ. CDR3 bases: TGTGCCAGCAGCCGACGTCAGGCGGGGGGACAAGGGAATGAGCAGTTCTTC. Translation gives CASSRRQAGGQGNEQFF.

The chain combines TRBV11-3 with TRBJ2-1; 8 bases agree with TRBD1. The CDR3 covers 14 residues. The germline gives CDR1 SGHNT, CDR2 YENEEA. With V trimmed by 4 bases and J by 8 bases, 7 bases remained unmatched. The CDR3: CASSWAGGRDEQFF. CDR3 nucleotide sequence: TGTGCCAGCAGCTGGGCAGGGGGCAGGGATGAGCAGTTCTTC. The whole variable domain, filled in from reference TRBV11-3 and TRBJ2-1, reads EAGVVQSPRYKIIEKKQPVAFWCNPISGHNTLYWYLQNLGQGPELLIRYENEEAVDDSQLPKDRFSAERLKGVDSTLKIQPAELGDSAVYLCASSWAGGRDEQFFGPGTRLTVL.

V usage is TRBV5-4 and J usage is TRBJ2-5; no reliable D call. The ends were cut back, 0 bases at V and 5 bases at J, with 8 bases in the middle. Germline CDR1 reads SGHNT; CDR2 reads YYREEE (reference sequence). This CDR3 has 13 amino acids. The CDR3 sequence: CASSLEARETQYF. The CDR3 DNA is TGTGCCAGCAGCTTGGAAGCTCGGGAGACCCAGTACTTC.

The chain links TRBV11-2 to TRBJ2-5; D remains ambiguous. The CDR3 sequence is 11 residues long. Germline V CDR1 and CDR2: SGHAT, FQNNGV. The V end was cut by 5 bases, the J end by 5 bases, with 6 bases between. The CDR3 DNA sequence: TGTGCCAGCAGCCCCTATGAGACCCAGTACTTC. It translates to CASSPYETQYF.

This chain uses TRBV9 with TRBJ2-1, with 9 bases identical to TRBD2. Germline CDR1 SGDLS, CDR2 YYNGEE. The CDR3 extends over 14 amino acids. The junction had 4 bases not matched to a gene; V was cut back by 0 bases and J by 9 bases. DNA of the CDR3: TGTGCCAGCAGCGTAGGCGGGGGGGCCCCTGAGCAGTTCTTC. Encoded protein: CASSVGGGAPEQFF.

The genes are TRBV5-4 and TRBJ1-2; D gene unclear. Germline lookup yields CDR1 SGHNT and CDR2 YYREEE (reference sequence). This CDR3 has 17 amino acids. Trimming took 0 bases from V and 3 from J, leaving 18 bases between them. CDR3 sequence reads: CASSLVTGRFFDYGYTF. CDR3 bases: TGTGCCAGCAGCTTGGTTACGGGTCGGTTTTTTGACTATGGCTACACCTTC.

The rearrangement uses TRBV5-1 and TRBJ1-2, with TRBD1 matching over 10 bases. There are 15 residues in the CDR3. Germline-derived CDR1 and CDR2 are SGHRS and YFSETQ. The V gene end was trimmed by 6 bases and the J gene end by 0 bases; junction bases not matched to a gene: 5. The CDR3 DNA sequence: TGCGCCAGCACAAGGACAGGGGGGACTAACTATGGCTACACCTTC. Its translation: CASTRTGGTNYGYTF.

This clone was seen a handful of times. Here the CDR3 reads CASSQDVEGGRSSPLHF. The CDR3 DNA reads as TGCGCCAGCAGCCAAGATGTCGAAGGGGGGCGCAGTTCACCCCTCCACTTT. V usage is TRBV4-3 and J usage is TRBJ1-6; the D gene is possibly TRBD1 (6 bases). CDR1 is LGHNA and CDR2 is YSLEER in the germline V gene. The CDR3 length is 17 residues. The V and J ends lost 0 bases and 9 bases respectively, with 18 bases between them.

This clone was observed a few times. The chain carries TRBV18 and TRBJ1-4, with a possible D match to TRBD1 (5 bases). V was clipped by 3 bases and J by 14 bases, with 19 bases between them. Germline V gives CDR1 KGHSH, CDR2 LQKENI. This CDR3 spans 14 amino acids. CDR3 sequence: CASSPPGQVRVLFF. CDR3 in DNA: TGTGCCAGCTCACCCCCGGGGCAGGTCAGAGTGCTGTTTTTT.

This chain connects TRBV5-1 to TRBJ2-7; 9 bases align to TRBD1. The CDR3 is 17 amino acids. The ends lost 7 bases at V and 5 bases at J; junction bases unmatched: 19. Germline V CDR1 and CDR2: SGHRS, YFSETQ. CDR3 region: CASDDRGDRGAQDEQYF. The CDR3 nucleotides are TGCGCCAGCGACGATAGAGGAGACAGGGGGGCCCAGGACGAGCAGTACTTC.

The CDR3 nucleotides read TGCAGCGTTGTGAGCATCATCACTGAAGCTTTCTTT. Translation gives CSVVSIITEAFF. The chain recombines TRBV29-1 with TRBJ1-1, with unresolved D. V lost 4 bases and J 4 bases, leaving 10 bases between the germline ends. There are 12 residues in the CDR3. Germline loops: CDR1 SQVTM, CDR2 ANQGSEA.

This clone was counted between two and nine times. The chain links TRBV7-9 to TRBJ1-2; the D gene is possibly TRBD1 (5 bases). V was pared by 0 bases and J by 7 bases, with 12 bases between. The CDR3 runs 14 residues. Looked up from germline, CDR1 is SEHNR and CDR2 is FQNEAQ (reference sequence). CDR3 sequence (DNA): TGTGCCAGCAGCTTAGCCAGGGTCGGTACTGGCTACACCTTC. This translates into CASSLARVGTGYTF.

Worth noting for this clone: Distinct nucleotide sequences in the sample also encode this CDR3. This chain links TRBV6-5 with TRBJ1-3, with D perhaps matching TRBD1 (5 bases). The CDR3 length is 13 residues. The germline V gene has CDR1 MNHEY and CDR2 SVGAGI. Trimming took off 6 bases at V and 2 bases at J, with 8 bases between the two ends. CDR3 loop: CASRTGAGNTIYF. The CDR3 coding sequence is TGTGCCAGCAGAACGGGGGCTGGAAACACCATATATTTT.